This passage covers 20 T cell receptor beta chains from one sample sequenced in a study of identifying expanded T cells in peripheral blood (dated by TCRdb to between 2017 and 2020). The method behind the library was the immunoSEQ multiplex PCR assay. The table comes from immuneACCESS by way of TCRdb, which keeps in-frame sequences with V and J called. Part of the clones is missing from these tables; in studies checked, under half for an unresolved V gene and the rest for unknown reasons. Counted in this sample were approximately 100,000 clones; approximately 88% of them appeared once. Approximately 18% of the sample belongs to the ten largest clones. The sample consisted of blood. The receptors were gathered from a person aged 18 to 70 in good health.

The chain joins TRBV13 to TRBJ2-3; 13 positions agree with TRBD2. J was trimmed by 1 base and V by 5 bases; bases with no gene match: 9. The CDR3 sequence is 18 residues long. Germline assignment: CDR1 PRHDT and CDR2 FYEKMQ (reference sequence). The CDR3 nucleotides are TGTGCCAGCAGCCCCCGGACTAGCGGGGGACCCCGCACAGATACGCAGTATTTT. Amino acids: CASSPRTSGGPRTDTQYF.

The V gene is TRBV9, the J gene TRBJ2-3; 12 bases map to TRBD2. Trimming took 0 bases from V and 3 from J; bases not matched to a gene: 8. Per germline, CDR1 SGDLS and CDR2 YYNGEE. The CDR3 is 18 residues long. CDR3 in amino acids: CASSVELAGGRGTDTQYF. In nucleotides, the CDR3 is TGTGCCAGCAGCGTAGAACTAGCGGGGGGCCGGGGAACAGATACGCAGTATTTT. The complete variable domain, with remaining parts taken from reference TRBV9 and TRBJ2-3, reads DSGVTQTPKHLITATGQRVTLRCSPRSGDLSVYWYQQSLDQGLQFLIQYYNGEERAKGNILERFSAQQFPDLHSELNLSSLELGDSALYFCASSVELAGGRGTDTQYFGPGTRLTVL.

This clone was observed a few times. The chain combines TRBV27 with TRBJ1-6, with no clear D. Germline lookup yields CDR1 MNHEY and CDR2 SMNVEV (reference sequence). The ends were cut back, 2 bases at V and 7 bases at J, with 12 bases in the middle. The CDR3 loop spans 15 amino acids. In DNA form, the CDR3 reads TGTGCCAGCAGTTTACAGGCCTTGGGGAATTCACCCCTCCACTTT. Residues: CASSLQALGNSPLHF.

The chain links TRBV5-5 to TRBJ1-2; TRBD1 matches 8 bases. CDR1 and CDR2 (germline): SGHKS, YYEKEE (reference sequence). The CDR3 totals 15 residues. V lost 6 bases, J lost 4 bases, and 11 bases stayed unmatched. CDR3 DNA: TGTGCCAGCACCCAAGGGACAGGCCTCTTCTATGGCTACACCTTC. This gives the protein CASTQGTGLFYGYTF.

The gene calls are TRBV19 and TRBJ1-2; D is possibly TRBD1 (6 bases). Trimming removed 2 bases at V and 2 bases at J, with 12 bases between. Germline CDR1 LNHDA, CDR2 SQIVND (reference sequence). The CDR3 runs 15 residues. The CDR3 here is CASSIRAGVNYGYTF. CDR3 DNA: TGTGCCAGTAGTATAAGGGCAGGGGTCAACTATGGCTACACCTTC.

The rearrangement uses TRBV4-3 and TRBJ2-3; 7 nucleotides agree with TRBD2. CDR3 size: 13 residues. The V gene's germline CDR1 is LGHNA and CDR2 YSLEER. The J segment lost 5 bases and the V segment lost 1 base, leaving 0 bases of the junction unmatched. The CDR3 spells CASSQGGGDTQYF. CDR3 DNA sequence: TGCGCCAGCAGCCAAGGCGGGGGAGATACGCAGTATTTT.

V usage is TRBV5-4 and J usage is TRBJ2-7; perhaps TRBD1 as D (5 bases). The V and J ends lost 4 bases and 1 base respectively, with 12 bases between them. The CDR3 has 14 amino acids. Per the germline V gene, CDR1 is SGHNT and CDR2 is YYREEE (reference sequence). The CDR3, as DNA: TGTGCCAGCAGCCCTGCGTGGACATCCTACGAGCAGTACTTC. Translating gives CASSPAWTSYEQYF.

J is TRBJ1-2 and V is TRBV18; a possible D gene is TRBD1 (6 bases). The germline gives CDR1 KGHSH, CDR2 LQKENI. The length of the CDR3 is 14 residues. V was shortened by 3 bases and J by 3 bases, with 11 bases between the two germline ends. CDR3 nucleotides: TGTGCCAGCTCACCTGGGGGCGAAGACTATGGCTACACCTTC. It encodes CASSPGGEDYGYTF.

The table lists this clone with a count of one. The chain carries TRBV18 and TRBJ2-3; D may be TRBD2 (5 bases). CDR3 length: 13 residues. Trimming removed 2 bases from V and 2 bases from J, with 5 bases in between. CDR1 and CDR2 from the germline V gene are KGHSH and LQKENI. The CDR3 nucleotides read TGTGCCAGCTCACCAGGACTCACAGATACGCAGTATTTT. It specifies CASSPGLTDTQYF. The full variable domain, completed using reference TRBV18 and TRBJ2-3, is NAGVMQNPRHLVRRRGQEARLRCSPMKGHSHVYWYRQLPEEGLKFMVYLQKENIIDESGMPKERFSAEFPKEGPSILRIQQVVRGDSAAYFCASSPGLTDTQYFGPGTRLTVL.

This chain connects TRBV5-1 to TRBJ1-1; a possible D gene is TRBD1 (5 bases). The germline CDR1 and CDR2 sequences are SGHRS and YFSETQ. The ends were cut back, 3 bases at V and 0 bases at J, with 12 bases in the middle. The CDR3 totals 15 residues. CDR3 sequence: CASSWGGGMNTEAFF. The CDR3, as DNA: TGCGCCAGCAGCTGGGGTGGGGGTATGAACACTGAAGCTTTCTTT.

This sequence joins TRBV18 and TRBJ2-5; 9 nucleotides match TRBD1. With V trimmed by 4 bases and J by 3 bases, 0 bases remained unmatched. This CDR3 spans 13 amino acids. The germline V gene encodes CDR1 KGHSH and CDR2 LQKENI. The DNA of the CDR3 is TGTGCCAGCTCACGACAGGGGGAAGAGACCCAGTACTTC. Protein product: CASSRQGEETQYF.

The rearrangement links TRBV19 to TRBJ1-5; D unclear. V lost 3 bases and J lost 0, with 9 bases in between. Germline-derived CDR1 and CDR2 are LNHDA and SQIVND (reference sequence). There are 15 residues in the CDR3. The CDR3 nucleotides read TGTGCCAGTAGTATTTTGGGTCATAGCAATCAGCCCCAGCATTTT. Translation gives CASSILGHSNQPQHF. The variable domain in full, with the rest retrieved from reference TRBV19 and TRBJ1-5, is DGGITQSPKYLFRKEGQNVTLSCEQNLNHDAMYWYRQDPGQGLRLIYYSQIVNDFQKGDIAEGYSVSREKKESFPLTVTSAQKNPTAFYLCASSILGHSNQPQHFGDGTRLSIL.

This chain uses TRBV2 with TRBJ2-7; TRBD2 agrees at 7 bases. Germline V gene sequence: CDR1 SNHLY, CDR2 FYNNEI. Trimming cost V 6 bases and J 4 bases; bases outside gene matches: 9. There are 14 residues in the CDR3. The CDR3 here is CASRAPISGYEQYF. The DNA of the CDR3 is TGTGCCAGCAGGGCTCCAATTAGCGGGTACGAGCAGTACTTC.

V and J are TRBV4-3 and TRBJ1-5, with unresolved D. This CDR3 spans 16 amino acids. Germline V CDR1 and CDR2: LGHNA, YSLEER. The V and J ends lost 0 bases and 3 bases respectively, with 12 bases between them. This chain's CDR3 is CASSQEVWRLNQPQHF. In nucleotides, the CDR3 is TGCGCCAGCAGCCAAGAGGTTTGGAGGCTCAATCAGCCCCAGCATTTT.

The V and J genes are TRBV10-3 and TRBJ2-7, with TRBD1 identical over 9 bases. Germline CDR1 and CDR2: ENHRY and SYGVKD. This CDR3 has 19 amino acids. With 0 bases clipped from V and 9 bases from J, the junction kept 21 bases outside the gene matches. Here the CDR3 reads CAISESTLFLGNRGHGQYF. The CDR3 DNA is TGTGCCATCAGTGAGTCGACTCTTTTCTTGGGAAACAGGGGGCACGGGCAGTACTTC.

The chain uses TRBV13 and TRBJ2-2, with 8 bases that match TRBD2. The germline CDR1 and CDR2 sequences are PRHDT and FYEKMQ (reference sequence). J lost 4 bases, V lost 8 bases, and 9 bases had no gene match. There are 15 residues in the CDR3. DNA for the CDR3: TGTGCCAGCGCGGGACTAGGACGGGGCACCGGGGAGCTGTTTTTT. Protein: CASAGLGRGTGELFF.

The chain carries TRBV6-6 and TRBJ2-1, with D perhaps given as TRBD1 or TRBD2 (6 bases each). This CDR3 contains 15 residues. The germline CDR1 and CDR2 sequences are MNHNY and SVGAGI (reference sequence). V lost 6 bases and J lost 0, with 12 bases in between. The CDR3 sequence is CASSPGAASYNEQFF. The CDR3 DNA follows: TGTGCCAGCAGCCCGGGGGCGGCCTCCTACAATGAGCAGTTCTTC.

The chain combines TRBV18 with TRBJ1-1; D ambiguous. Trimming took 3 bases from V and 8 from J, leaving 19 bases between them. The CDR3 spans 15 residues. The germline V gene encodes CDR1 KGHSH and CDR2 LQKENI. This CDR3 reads CASSPSFGSDLEAFF. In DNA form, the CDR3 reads TGTGCCAGCTCACCCTCATTCGGGTCGGATTTGGAAGCTTTCTTT.

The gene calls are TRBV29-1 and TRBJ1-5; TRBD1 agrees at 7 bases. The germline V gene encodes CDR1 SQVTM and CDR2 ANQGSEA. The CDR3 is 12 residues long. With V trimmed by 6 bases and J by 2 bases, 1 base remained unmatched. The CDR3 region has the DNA TGCAGCGTCGGACAGGGCAATCAGCCCCAGCATTTT. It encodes CSVGQGNQPQHF.

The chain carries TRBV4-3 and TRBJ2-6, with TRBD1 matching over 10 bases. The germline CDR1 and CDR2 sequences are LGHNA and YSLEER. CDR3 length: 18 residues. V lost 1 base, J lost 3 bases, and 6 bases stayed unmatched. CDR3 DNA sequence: TGCGCCAGCAGCCAAGGGGACAGGGGTACTGGTGGGGCCAACGTCCTGACTTTC. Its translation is CASSQGDRGTGGANVLTF.